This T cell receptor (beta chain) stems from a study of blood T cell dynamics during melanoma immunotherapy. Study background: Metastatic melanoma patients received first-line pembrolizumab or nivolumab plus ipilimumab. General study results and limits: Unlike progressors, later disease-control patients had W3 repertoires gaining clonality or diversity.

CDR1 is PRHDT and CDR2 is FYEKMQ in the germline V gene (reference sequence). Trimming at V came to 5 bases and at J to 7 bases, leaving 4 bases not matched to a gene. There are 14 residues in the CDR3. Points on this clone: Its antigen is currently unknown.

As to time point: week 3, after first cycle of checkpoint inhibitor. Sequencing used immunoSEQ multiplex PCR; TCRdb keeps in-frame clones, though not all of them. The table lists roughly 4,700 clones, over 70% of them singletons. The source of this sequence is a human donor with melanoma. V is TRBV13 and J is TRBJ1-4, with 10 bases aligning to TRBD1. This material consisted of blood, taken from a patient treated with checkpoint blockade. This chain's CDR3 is CASSVTGGTEKLFF. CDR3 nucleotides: TGTGCCAGCAGCGTGACAGGGGGCACTGAAAAACTGTTTTTT. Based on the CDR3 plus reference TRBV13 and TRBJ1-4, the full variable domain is AAGVIQSPRHLIKEKRETATLKCYPIPRHDTVYWYQQGPGQDPQFLISFYEKMQSDKGSIPDRFSAQQFSDYHSELNMSSLELGDSALYFCASSVTGGTEKLFFGSGTQLSVL.